This TCR beta chain was identified in a study of T cell repertoires in cytomegalovirus infection. Overall study context: Carrying CMV and the relevant HLA type showed in public TCR beta signatures.

The length of the CDR3 is 14 residues. The V gene's germline CDR1 is SGHRS and CDR2 YFSETQ. TCRdb processed the reads anew with MiXCR; each CDR3 protein has one entry. Of some 120,000 distinct CDR3 sequences in the sample, 32% are singletons; the top ten hold 58%. Turning to this clonotype: As yet, its antigen is unknown. One end of the junction fails to match germline, which may point to a read error.

Here the sequenced sample was CD8+ T cells from cultured PBMCs, taken from culture after CMV antigen stimulation. This sequence was found in a human donor in good health (CMV status not recorded). Some clones in this sample may be carry-over from other donors' samples. The chain employs TRBV5-1 and TRBJ1-1; D is uncertain. CDR3: CASSDPARNTEAYF. DNA of the CDR3: TGCGCCAGCAGCGACCCGGCAAGAAACACTGAAGCTTACTTT.